Listed here is a single T cell receptor beta chain. Its antigen is currently unknown. A CD45RO/CCR7/CD25/CD127/CD95/CD27 panel sorted naive, central memory, regulatory and stem cell-like memory CD4+ cells. The ends lost 10 bases at V and 2 bases at J; junction bases unmatched: 7. CDR3 size: 15 residues. Germline values: CDR1 MDHEN, CDR2 SYDVKM. The record originates from a study of beta chain features in type 1 diabetes. Overall study context: When patients were set against healthy donors, age, gender and cell yields were similar. The study's findings and limits: The analysis here could not establish whether HLA type shapes TCRB rearrangement. Compared to healthy donors, patients appeared to have naive, central memory and Treg TCRB repertoires that were more alike. In every one of the four CD4+ subsets, TCRB CDR3s were moderately but significantly shorter in Type 1 diabetes patients.

The whole isolated RNA underwent reverse transcription, so sequencing captured expressed TCRB transcripts. TCRdb's table, derived via immunoSEQ multiplex PCR, lists solely in-frame clones and lacks some. The sample includes 100,000 to 150,000 clones, approximately 10% of them seen just once. This TCR derives from a young man with type 1 diabetes. The sample comprised central memory CD4+ T cells from blood. This rearrangement joins TRBV28 to TRBJ2-7; 14 bases are shared with TRBD2. CDR3 residues: CATARTSGGTYEQYF. Here the CDR3 DNA reads TGTGCCACCGCTCGGACTAGCGGGGGGACCTACGAGCAGTACTTC.